This passage covers 2 T cell receptor beta chains from one sample sequenced in a study of blood T cell repertoires in COVID-19. Clones were sequenced by immunoSEQ multiplex PCR, and TCRdb holds only the in-frame ones, with some missing. There are some 200,000 clones in the sample; 65% to 90% occur only once, and about 1.5% lies in the top ten. The sequenced material came from peripheral blood. The receptors stem from a woman aged 40 to 50 who had recovered from COVID-19.

The V and J genes are TRBV6-6 and TRBJ2-3; D perhaps matches TRBD2 (5 bases). The germline V gene encodes CDR1 MNHNY and CDR2 SVGAGI (reference sequence). V lost 5 bases, J lost 4 bases, and 16 bases lay in between. The CDR3 covers 15 residues. The CDR3: CASSAGRPLADTQYF. The CDR3 nucleotides read TGTGCCAGCAGTGCGGGCAGACCCCTCGCAGATACGCAGTATTTT.

The rearrangement joins TRBV18 to TRBJ1-2; the match to TRBD1 covers 10 bases. Germline V lookup: CDR1 KGHSH, CDR2 LQKENI. V gave up 1 base and J gave up 6 bases; unmatched junction bases: 5. This CDR3 region has 15 residues. This CDR3 is CASSPLRGQGNGYTF. The CDR3 bases are TGTGCCAGCTCACCACTAAGGGGACAGGGGAATGGCTACACCTTC.